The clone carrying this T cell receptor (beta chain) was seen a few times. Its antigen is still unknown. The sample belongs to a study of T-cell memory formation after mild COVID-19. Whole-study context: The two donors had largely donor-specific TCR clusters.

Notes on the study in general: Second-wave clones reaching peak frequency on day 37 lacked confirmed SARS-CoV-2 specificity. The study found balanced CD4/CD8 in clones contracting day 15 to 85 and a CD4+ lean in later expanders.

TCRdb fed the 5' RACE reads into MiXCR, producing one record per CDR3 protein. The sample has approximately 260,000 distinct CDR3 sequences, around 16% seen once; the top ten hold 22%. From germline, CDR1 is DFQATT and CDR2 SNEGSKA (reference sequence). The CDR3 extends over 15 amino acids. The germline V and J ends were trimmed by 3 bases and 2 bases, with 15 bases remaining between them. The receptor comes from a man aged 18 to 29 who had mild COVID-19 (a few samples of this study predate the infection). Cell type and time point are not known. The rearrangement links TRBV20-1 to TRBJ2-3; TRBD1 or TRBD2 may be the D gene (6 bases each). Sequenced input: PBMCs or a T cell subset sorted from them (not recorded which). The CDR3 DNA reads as TGCAGTGCTAGGCCTCGAGGGGGGAACACAGATACGCAGTATTTT. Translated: CSARPRGGNTDTQYF.